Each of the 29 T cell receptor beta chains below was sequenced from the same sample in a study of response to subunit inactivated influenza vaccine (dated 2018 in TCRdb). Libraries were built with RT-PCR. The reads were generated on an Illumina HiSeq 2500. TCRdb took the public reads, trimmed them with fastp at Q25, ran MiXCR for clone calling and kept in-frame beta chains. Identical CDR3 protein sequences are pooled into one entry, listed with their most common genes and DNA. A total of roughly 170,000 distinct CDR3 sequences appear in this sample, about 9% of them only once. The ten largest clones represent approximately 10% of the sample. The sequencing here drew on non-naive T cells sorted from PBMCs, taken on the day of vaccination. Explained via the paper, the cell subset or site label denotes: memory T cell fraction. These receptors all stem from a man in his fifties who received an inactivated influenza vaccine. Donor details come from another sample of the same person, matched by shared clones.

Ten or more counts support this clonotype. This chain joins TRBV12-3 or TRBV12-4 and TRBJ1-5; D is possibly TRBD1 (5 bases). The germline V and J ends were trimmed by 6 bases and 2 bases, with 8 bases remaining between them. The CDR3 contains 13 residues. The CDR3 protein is CASSVTGNQPQHF. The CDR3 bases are TGTGCCAGCAGCGTGACAGGCAATCAGCCCCAGCATTTT.

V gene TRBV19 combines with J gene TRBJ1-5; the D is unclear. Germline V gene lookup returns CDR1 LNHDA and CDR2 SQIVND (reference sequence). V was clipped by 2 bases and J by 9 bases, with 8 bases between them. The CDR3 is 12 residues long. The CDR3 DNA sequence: TGTGCCAGTAGTATACCCGAAGGGCCCCAGCATTTT. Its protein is CASSIPEGPQHF.

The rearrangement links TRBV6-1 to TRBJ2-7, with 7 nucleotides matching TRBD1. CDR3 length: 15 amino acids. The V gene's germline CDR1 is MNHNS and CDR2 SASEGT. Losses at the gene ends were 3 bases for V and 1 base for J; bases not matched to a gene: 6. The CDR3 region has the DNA TGTGCCAGCAGTGATGAGGGGGCTAAGTCCTACGAGCAGTACTTC. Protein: CASSDEGAKSYEQYF.

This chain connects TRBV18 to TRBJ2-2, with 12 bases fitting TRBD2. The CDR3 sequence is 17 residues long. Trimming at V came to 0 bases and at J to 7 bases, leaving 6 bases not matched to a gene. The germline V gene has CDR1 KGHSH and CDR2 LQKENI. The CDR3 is CASSPPASGRAFGELFF. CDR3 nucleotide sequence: TGTGCCAGCTCACCACCGGCTAGCGGGAGGGCCTTCGGGGAGCTGTTTTTT.

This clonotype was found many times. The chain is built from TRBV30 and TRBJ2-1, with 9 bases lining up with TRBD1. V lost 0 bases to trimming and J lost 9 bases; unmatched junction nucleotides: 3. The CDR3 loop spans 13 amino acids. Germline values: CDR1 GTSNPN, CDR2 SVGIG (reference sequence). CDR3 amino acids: CAWSVQGAGEQFF. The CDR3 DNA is TGTGCCTGGAGTGTACAGGGGGCCGGTGAGCAGTTCTTC.

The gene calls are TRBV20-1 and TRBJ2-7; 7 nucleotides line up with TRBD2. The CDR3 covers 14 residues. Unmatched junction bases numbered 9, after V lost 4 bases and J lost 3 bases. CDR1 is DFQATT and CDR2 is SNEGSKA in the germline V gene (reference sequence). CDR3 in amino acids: CSAIWGRVGYEQYF. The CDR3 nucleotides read TGCAGTGCTATTTGGGGGAGGGTTGGCTACGAGCAGTACTTC.

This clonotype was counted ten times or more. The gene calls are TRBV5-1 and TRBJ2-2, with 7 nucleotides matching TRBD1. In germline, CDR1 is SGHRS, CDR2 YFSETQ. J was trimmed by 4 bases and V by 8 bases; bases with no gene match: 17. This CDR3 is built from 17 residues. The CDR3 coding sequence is TGCGCCAGTCCCGAGGTCCGGGACAGATCCACCACCGGGGAGCTGTTTTTT. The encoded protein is CASPEVRDRSTTGELFF.

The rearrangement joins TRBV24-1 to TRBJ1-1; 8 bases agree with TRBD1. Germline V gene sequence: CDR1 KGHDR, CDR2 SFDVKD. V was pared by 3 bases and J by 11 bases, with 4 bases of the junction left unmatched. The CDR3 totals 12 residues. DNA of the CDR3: TGTGCCACCAGTGATCCAGGGGGCCGGGCTTTCTTT. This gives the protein CATSDPGGRAFF.

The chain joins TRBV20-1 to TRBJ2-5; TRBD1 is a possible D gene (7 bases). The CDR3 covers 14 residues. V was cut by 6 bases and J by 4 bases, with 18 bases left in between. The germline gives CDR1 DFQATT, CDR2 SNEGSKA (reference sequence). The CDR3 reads CSASSTGTGETQYF. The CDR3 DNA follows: TGCAGTGCCAGCTCGACAGGGACTGGAGAGACCCAGTACTTC.

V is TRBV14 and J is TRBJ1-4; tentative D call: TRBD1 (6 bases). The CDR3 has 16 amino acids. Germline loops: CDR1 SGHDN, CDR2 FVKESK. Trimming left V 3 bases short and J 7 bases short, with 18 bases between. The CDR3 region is CASSHGTPSRREKLFF. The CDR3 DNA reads TGTGCCAGCAGCCACGGGACACCCTCGCGGCGTGAAAAACTGTTTTTT.

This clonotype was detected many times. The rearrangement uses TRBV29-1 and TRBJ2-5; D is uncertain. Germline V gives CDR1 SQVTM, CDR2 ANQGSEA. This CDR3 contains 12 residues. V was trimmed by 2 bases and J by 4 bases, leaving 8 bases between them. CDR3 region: CSVEPPGETQYF. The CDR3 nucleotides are TGCAGCGTTGAACCTCCAGGAGAGACCCAGTACTTC.

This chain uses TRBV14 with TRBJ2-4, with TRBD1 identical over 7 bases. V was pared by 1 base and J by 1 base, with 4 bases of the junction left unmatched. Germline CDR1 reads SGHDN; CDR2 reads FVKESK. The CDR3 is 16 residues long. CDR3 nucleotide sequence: TGTGCCAGCAGCCAAGGACAGGGCTGGGCCAAAAACATTCAGTACTTC. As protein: CASSQGQGWAKNIQYF. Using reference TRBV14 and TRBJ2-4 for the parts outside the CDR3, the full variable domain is EAGVTQFPSHSVIEKGQTVTLRCDPISGHDNLYWYRRVMGKEIKFLLHFVKESKQDESGMPNNRFLAERTGGTYSTLKVQPAELEDSGVYFCASSQGQGWAKNIQYFGAGTRLSVL.

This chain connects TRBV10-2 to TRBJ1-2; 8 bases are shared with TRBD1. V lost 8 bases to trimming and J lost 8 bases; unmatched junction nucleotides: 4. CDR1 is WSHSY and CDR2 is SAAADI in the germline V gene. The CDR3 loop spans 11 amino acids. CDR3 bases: TGCGCCAGCTCGGACAGGGACGGCTACACCTTC. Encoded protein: CASSDRDGYTF.

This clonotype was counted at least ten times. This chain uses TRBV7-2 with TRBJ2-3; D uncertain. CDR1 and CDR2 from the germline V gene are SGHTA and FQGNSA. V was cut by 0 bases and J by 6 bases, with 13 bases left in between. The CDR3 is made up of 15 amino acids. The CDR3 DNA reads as TGTGCCAGCAGCTTAGCCGAGACATACATGGATACGCAGTATTTT. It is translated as CASSLAETYMDTQYF. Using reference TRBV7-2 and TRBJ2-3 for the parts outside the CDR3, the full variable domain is GAGVSQSPSNKVTEKGKDVELRCDPISGHTALYWYRQSLGQGLEFLIYFQGNSAPDKSGLPSDRFSAERTGGSVSTLTIQRTQQEDSAVYLCASSLAETYMDTQYFGPGTRLTVL.

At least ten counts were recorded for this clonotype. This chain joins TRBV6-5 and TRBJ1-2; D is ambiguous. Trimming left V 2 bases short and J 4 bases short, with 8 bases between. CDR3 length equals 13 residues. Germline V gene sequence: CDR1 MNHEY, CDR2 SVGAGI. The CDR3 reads CASSYGSTYGYTF. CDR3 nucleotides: TGTGCCAGCAGTTACGGGTCAACCTATGGCTACACCTTC.

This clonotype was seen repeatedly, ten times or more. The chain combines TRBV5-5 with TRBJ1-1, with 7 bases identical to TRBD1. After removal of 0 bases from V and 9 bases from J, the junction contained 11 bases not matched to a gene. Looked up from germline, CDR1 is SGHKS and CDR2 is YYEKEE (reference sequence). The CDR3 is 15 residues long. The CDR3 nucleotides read TGTGCCAGCAGCTTGGAAGTGACAGGGCCTACTCAAGCTTTCTTT. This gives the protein CASSLEVTGPTQAFF.

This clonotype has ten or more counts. The CDR3 is CASSLAGSKNTEAFF. CDR3 in DNA: TGCGCCAGCAGCTTGGCCGGGAGTAAGAACACTGAAGCTTTCTTT. The chain uses TRBV5-1 and TRBJ1-1; D uncertain. V lost 0 bases, J lost 1 base, and 10 bases lay in between. The CDR3 spans 15 residues. The germline gives CDR1 SGHRS, CDR2 YFSETQ.

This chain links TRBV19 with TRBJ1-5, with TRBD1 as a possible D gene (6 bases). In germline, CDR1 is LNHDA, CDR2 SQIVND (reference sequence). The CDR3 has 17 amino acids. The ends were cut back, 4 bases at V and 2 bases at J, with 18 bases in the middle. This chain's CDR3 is CASSTLQGAVGNQPQHF. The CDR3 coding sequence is TGTGCCAGTAGTACCCTACAGGGAGCGGTCGGCAATCAGCCCCAGCATTTT.

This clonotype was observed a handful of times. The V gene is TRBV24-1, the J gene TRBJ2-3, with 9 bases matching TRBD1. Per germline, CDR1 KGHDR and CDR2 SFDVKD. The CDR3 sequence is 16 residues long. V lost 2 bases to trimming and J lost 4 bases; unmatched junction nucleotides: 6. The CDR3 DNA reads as TGTGCCACCAGTGATTCATGGACAGGGGTGGCAGATACGCAGTATTTT. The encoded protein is CATSDSWTGVADTQYF.

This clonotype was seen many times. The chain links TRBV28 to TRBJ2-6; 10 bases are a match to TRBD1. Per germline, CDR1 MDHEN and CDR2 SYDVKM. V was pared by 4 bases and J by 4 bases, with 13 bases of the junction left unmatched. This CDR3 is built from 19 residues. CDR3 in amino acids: CASSSSDRGRVRGANVLTF. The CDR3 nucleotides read TGTGCCAGCAGTTCCTCGGACAGGGGGAGGGTGAGAGGGGCCAACGTCCTGACTTTC.

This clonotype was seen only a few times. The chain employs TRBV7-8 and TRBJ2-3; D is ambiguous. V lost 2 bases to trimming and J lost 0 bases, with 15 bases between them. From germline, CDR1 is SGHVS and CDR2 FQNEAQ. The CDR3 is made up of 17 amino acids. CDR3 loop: CASSLKRARPSTDTQYF. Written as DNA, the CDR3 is TGTGCCAGCAGCTTAAAAAGGGCCAGGCCTAGCACAGATACGCAGTATTTT.

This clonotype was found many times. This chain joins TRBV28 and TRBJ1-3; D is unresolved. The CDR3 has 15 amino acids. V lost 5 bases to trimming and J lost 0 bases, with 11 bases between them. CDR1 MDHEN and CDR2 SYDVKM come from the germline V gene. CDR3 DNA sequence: TGTGCCAGCAGTGCCGGACGTCTCTCTGGAAACACCATATATTTT. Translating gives CASSAGRLSGNTIYF.

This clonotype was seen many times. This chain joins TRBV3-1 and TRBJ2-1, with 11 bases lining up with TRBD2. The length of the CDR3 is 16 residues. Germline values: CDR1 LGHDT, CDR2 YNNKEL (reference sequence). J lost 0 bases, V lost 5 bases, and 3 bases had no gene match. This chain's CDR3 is CASSRTSGHSYNEQFF. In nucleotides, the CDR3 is TGTGCCAGCAGCAGGACTAGCGGGCACTCCTACAATGAGCAGTTCTTC.

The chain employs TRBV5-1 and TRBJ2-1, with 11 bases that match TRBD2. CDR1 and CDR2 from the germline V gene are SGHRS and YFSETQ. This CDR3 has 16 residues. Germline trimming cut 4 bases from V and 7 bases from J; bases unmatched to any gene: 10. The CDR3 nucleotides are TGCGCCAGCAGCCCGATTAGCGGGGGGGCCGGGAATGAGCAGTTCTTC. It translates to CASSPISGGAGNEQFF.

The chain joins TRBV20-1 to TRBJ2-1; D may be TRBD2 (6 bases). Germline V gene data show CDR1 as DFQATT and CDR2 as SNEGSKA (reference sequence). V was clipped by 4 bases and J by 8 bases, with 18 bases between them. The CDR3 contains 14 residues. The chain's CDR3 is CSAIRDSRTDEQFF. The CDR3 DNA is TGCAGTGCTATCCGGGACTCCCGAACGGATGAGCAGTTCTTC.

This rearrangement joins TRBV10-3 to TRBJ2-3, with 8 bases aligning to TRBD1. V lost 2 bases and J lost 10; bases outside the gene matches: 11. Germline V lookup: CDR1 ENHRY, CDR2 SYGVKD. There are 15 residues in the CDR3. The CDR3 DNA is TGTGCCATCAGTGAGGACAGGGGCGAGTCCTCGCCGCAGTATTTT. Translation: CAISEDRGESSPQYF.

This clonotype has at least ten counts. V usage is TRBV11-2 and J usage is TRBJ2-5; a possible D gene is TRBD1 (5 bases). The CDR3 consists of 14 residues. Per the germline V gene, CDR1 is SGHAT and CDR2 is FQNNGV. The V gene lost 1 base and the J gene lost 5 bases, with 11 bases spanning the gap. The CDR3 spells CASSLGGSLETQYF. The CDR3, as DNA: TGTGCCAGCAGCTTAGGGGGCAGTTTGGAGACCCAGTACTTC.

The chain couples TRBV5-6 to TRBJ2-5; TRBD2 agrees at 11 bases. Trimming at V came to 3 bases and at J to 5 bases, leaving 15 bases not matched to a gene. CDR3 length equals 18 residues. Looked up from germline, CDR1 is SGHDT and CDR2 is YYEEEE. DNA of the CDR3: TGTGCCAGCAGCTCAATCAAGTCGGGACTAGCGGCGTGGGAGACCCAGTACTTC. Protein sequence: CASSSIKSGLAAWETQYF.

In DNA, the CDR3 is TGTGCCAGCAGCGTAGGTCGGATGCTTAATTCACCCCTCCACTTT. Translated, it gives CASSVGRMLNSPLHF. The chain links TRBV9 to TRBJ1-6, with D uncertain. Trimming left V 0 bases short and J 6 bases short, with 10 bases between. The length of the CDR3 is 15 residues. Per the germline V gene, CDR1 is SGDLS and CDR2 is YYNGEE.